The 5 T cell receptor beta chains below were found in one sample sequenced in a study of blood T cell repertoires in COVID-19. Sequencing used immunoSEQ multiplex PCR; TCRdb keeps in-frame clones, though not all of them. This table holds under 200,000 clones, roughly 84% found once. The sample comprised peripheral blood. These receptors were collected from a woman of 80 years or more with active or convalescent COVID-19.

The V and J genes are TRBV6-5 and TRBJ2-7, with 9 positions matching TRBD1. The germline V gene encodes CDR1 MNHEY and CDR2 SVGAGI. CDR3 length: 15 residues. V lost 6 bases, J lost 0 bases, and 6 bases stayed unmatched. Written as DNA, the CDR3 is TGTGCCAGCAGCCCCACAGGGGGCTTCTCCTACGAGCAGTACTTC. Protein sequence: CASSPTGGFSYEQYF.

The chain recombines TRBV18 with TRBJ2-7, with D tentatively TRBD2 (6 bases). CDR1 and CDR2 from the germline V gene are KGHSH and LQKENI. V was trimmed by 0 bases and J by 0 bases, leaving 9 bases between them. The CDR3 contains 15 residues. This CDR3 reads CASSPPIGGSYEQYF. DNA for the CDR3: TGTGCCAGCTCACCACCGATCGGGGGCTCCTACGAGCAGTACTTC.

This clone was found a few times. J is TRBJ2-3 and V is TRBV6-2 or TRBV6-3, with 7 bases aligning to TRBD2. The germline V gene has CDR1 MNHEY and CDR2 SVGEGT. Trimming at V came to 5 bases and at J to 5 bases, leaving 4 bases not matched to a gene. The CDR3 has 13 residues. The CDR3 sequence: CASSSGVGDTQYF. In DNA, the CDR3 is TGTGCCAGCAGTAGCGGGGTGGGAGATACGCAGTATTTT.

Here the CDR3 reads CASSNPAGNNQPQHF. The CDR3 DNA reads TGTGCCAGCAGTAACCCCGCGGGTAACAATCAGCCCCAGCATTTT. The rearrangement uses TRBV6-2 or TRBV6-3 and TRBJ1-5, with D hard to call. The germline V gene encodes CDR1 MNHEY and CDR2 SVGEGT. There are 15 residues in the CDR3. V was clipped by 5 bases and J by 3 bases, with 14 bases between them.

The chain combines TRBV11-1 with TRBJ2-5; tentative D call: TRBD1 (6 bases). The germline V gene encodes CDR1 SGHAT and CDR2 FQDESV (reference sequence). Trimming took off 0 bases at V and 1 base at J, with 12 bases between the two ends. This CDR3 comprises 16 residues. CDR3 sequence reads: CASSLADQGSQETQYF. In nucleotides, the CDR3 is TGTGCCAGCAGCTTAGCTGATCAGGGGTCCCAAGAGACCCAGTACTTC.